This T cell receptor beta chain was obtained from a study of human T cells and chemical hapten exposure. At the level of the study: On about 2 cm by about 2 cm of upper inner arm skin, sensitization was performed with 2% DPC.

TCRdb ran MiXCR on the RACE reads and lists one entry per CDR3 protein. The sample contains some 110,000 distinct CDR3 sequences, 9% to 15% of which appear only once. As to time point: pre-sensitization, week 0. Documented treatment: therapeutic diphenylcyclopropenone sensitization with weekly scalp DPC. The trim removed 5 bases at V and 1 base at J, leaving 5 bases unmatched. The CDR3 contains 15 residues. Germline loops: CDR1 SSHAT, CDR2 FNYEAQ (reference sequence). This clonotype was found a few times. Specimen: whole blood, collected in connection with sensitization to the hapten diphenylcyclopropenone (DPC). The sequence was collected from a woman between 50 and 59 years old with alopecia areata. Some clones in this sample may be carry-over from other donors' samples. The chain links TRBV7-7 to TRBJ2-1; 7 bases match TRBD2. The CDR3 DNA reads as TGTGCCAGCAGCCTTACTAGCGCTTCCTACAATGAGCAGTTCTTC. Its translation: CASSLTSASYNEQFF.